This is a list of T cell receptor beta chains from one sample in a study of T cell changes during pregnancy in multiple sclerosis. Produced via immunoSEQ multiplex PCR; TCRdb's table is partial and in-frame only. This sample has around 70,000 clones, with 90% to 95% found just once. This sample comprised peripheral blood, obtained after pregnancy. The source is a female donor with multiple sclerosis, enrolled in a pregnancy study. Each CDR3 is given with its conserved first and last residue. D genes are given only for firm matches. Clone size is given for some rows only: seen once, a few or many times, or a class if the clone is expanded.

j_gene | d_gene | v_gene | abundance | CDR3aa | CDR3nt
TRBJ2-7 | TRBD2 | TRBV2 | . | CASNSAGVSYEQYF | TGTGCCAGCAACTCAGCGGGGGTCTCCTACGAGCAGTACTTC
TRBJ2-5 | . | TRBV6-5 | . | CASSPGVLYQETQYF | TGTGCCAGCAGCCCCGGGGTTTTGTACCAAGAGACCCAGTACTTC
TRBJ2-7 | . | TRBV6-6 | . | CASSYGLARNEQYF | TGTGCCAGCAGTTACGGGCTAGCAAGGAACGAGCAGTACTTC
TRBJ2-1 | TRBD2 | TRBV7-9 | . | CASNPRRLAGESNEQFF | TGTGCCAGCAACCCGAGGAGACTAGCGGGAGAAAGCAATGAGCAGTTCTTC
TRBJ2-2 | . | TRBV30 | once | CAWSGTSGTGELFF | TGTGCCTGGAGTGGAACGTCGGGGACCGGGGAGCTGTTTTTT
TRBJ1-2 | . | TRBV19 | . | CASSPLVNDYGYTF | TGTGCCAGTAGCCCACTTGTTAACGACTATGGCTACACCTTC
TRBJ2-7 | TRBD1 | TRBV19 | . | CASSSQGALYEQYF | TGTGCCAGTAGTAGCCAGGGGGCATTGTACGAGCAGTACTTC
TRBJ2-1 | . | TRBV6-5 | . | CASSLIAELPNEQFF | TGTGCCAGCAGCCTTATAGCGGAGCTACCCAATGAGCAGTTCTTC
TRBJ1-5 | . | TRBV30 | . | CAWGGDNQPQHF | TGTGCCTGGGGCGGGGATAATCAGCCCCAGCATTTT
TRBJ2-7 | TRBD1 | TRBV6-1 | few | CASRKTGVREQYF | TGTGCCAGCAGGAAAACAGGGGTTCGCGAGCAGTACTTC
TRBJ2-7 | TRBD2 | TRBV7-2 | . | CASSQLAGDSYEQYF | TGTGCCAGCAGCCAACTAGCGGGAGATTCCTACGAGCAGTACTTC
TRBJ2-1 | TRBD2 | TRBV7-9 | . | CASSPRSGSVYEQFF | TGTGCCAGCAGCCCACGTAGCGGGAGCGTTTATGAGCAGTTCTTC
TRBJ2-3 | . | TRBV27 | . | CASESADTQYF | TGTGCCAGCGAGTCCGCAGATACGCAGTATTTT
TRBJ2-1 | TRBD2 | TRBV7-9 | . | CASSLKREDEQFF | TGTGCCAGCAGCTTAAAGCGGGAGGATGAGCAGTTCTTC
TRBJ2-2 | TRBD1 | TRBV5-1 | . | CASSLYGGQGSNGELFF | TGCGCCAGCAGCTTGTATGGAGGACAGGGGTCAAACGGGGAGCTGTTTTTT
TRBJ2-7 | TRBD1 | TRBV11-3 | . | CASSHKDRSPEQYF | TGTGCCAGCAGCCACAAGGACAGGAGCCCCGAGCAGTACTTC
TRBJ2-2 | TRBD2 | TRBV4-2 | . | CASSQRLLAGVAGELFF | TGTGCCAGCAGTCAGAGGCTTCTAGCGGGAGTGGCCGGGGAGCTGTTTTTT
TRBJ1-1 | . | TRBV10-3 | . | CAITFAGLNTEAFF | TGTGCCATCACCTTTGCGGGGTTAAACACTGAAGCTTTCTTT
TRBJ1-1 | . | TRBV13 | few | CASSLDRNTEAFF | TGTGCCAGCAGCTTGGACAGGAACACTGAAGCTTTCTTT
TRBJ2-3 | TRBD1 | TRBV7-9 | . | CASSLAIGTGGTDTQYF | TGTGCCAGCAGCTTAGCCATAGGGACAGGCGGCACAGATACGCAGTATTTT
TRBJ2-2 | . | TRBV6-5 | . | CASSYSEGSGELFF | TGTGCCAGCAGTTACTCGGAGGGTAGCGGGGAGCTGTTTTTT
TRBJ1-1 | . | TRBV19 | . | CASSIGSPSVNTEAFF | TGTGCCAGTAGTATCGGCAGCCCCAGCGTGAACACTGAAGCTTTCTTT
TRBJ1-2 | TRBD1 | TRBV5-4 | . | CASSLAAGTGEGGYTF | TGTGCCAGCAGCTTAGCAGCCGGGACAGGGGAAGGTGGCTACACCTTC
TRBJ1-5 | . | TRBV6-6 | many | CASSYGYQGNQPQHF | TGTGCCAGCAGTTACGGGTACCAGGGGAATCAGCCCCAGCATTTT
TRBJ2-7 | TRBD1 | TRBV6-5 | . | CASGDPGQGTYEQYF | TGTGCCAGCGGCGACCCGGGACAGGGGACCTACGAGCAGTACTTC
TRBJ2-7 | . | TRBV15 | . | CATSSQGPYEQYF | TGTGCCACCAGCAGCCAGGGGCCCTACGAGCAGTACTTC
TRBJ2-5 | TRBD1 | TRBV18 | . | CASSPRGQAQETQYF | TGTGCCAGCTCGCCTAGGGGACAGGCTCAAGAGACCCAGTACTTC
TRBJ2-1 | . | TRBV6-5 | . | CASSPIGYNEQFF | TGTGCCAGCAGCCCCATCGGGTACAATGAGCAGTTCTTC
TRBJ1-1 | . | TRBV5-1 | . | CASSLGRRAKDTEAFF | TGCGCCAGCAGCTTGGGCCGCAGGGCGAAGGACACTGAAGCTTTCTTT
TRBJ2-4 | . | TRBV10-3 | . | CAISEASGDIQYF | TGTGCCATCAGTGAGGCCTCCGGGGACATTCAGTACTTC
TRBJ2-1 | TRBD1 | TRBV18 | . | CASSRDRASYNEQFF | TGTGCCAGCTCACGTGACAGGGCCTCCTACAATGAGCAGTTCTTC
TRBJ2-5 | TRBD2 | TRBV5-1 | . | CASSLGLAGGAETQYF | TGCGCCAGCAGCTTGGGACTAGCGGGAGGTGCAGAGACCCAGTACTTC
TRBJ1-3 | TRBD1 | TRBV28 | . | CASSARGTGGSGNTIYF | TGTGCCAGCAGTGCCCGCGGGACAGGGGGTTCTGGAAACACCATATATTTT
TRBJ1-3 | . | TRBV4-1 | few | CASSQVDTSGNTIYF | TGCGCCAGCAGCCAAGTGGACACTTCTGGAAACACCATATATTTT
TRBJ2-2 | . | TRBV6-8 | . | CASSRPPNQAGELFF | TGTGCCAGCAGTCGGCCCCCAAATCAGGCCGGGGAGCTGTTTTTT
TRBJ1-1 | . | TRBV19 | . | CASSRQGWAEAFF | TGTGCCAGTAGTCGCCAGGGATGGGCTGAAGCTTTCTTT
TRBJ2-1 | TRBD2 | TRBV7-9 | . | CASSPSLAGDDSEQFF | TGTGCCAGCAGCCCGAGCCTAGCGGGAGACGATAGTGAGCAGTTCTTC
TRBJ2-2 | . | TRBV5-1 | . | CASSPHSGQNTGELFF | TGCGCCAGCAGCCCCCATAGCGGACAGAACACCGGGGAGCTGTTTTTT
TRBJ1-4 | . | TRBV5-6 | . | CASSSSMPGREKLFF | TGTGCCAGCAGCTCCTCGATGCCCGGGAGGGAAAAACTGTTTTTT
TRBJ1-5 | TRBD1 | TRBV6-5 | . | CASSRGQGANQPQHF | TGTGCCAGCAGTAGGGGACAGGGAGCAAATCAGCCCCAGCATTTT
TRBJ2-5 | TRBD2 | TRBV29-1 | . | CSVGTSGETQYF | TGCAGCGTGGGGACTAGCGGGGAGACCCAGTACTTC
TRBJ2-5 | TRBD1 | TRBV5-1 | . | CASRLTGGREETQYF | TGCGCCAGCAGGCTTACAGGGGGCAGGGAAGAGACCCAGTACTTC
TRBJ2-7 | . | TRBV28 | . | CASSPRVYEQYF | TGTGCCAGCAGTCCCAGGGTGTACGAGCAGTACTTC
TRBJ2-7 | TRBD1 | TRBV14 | . | CASSTRTGGNEQYF | TGTGCCAGCAGCACCCGGACAGGGGGCAACGAGCAGTACTTC
TRBJ2-1 | TRBD2 | TRBV5-4 | . | CASSLGTSGGYNEQFF | TGTGCCAGCAGCTTGGGGACTAGCGGGGGTTACAATGAGCAGTTCTTC
TRBJ2-7 | . | TRBV6-6 | . | CASSRAGGGASYEQYF | TGTGCCAGCAGTCGAGCCGGTGGCGGAGCCTCCTACGAGCAGTACTTC
TRBJ1-5 | TRBD1 | TRBV7-6 | . | CASSLWIVRQGAKFNNQPQHF | TGTGCCAGCAGCTTATGGATAGTGCGGCAGGGGGCAAAATTTAACAATCAGCCCCAGCATTTT
TRBJ1-2 | TRBD1 | TRBV9 | . | CASSERTGGAYGYTF | TGTGCCAGCAGCGAGAGGACAGGGGGCGCCTATGGCTACACCTTC
TRBJ1-2 | TRBD1 | TRBV6-1 | . | CASSEGTGAYGYTF | TGTGCCAGCAGTGAAGGGACAGGGGCCTATGGCTACACCTTC
TRBJ2-7 | TRBD2 | TRBV10-3 | few | CAISDTRAGGGYEQYF | TGTGCCATCAGTGATACTCGGGCGGGAGGAGGCTACGAGCAGTACTTC
TRBJ2-1 | . | TRBV18 | . | CASSPSPARNYNEQFF | TGTGCCAGCTCACCTAGTCCTGCGCGAAATTACAATGAGCAGTTCTTC
TRBJ2-1 | . | TRBV11-2 | . | CASSSFSYNEQFF | TGTGCCAGCAGCTCGTTTAGTTACAATGAGCAGTTCTTC
TRBJ2-1 | TRBD1 | TRBV27 | . | CASSWPQGESYNEQFF | TGTGCCAGCAGTTGGCCCCAGGGGGAAAGCTACAATGAGCAGTTCTTC